This T cell receptor beta chain was profiled in a study of cytomegalovirus exposure and HLA in healthy donors. Some clones are missing from TCRdb's copy, which holds only in-frame ones; the method was immunoSEQ multiplex PCR. The sample contains about 73,000 clones, approximately 95% of which appear only once. The CDR3 is 15 residues long. Germline CDR1 SGDLS, CDR2 YYNGEE. The germline V and J ends were trimmed by 0 bases and 0 bases, with 8 bases remaining between them. This chain links TRBV9 with TRBJ2-3; D remains unclear. This receptor was taken from a man between 18 and 29 years old in good health and CMV-seronegative. Sequenced input: PBMCs. In DNA, the CDR3 is TGTGCCAGCAGCGTAGGCTTCACTAGCACAGATACGCAGTATTTT. Its translation is CASSVGFTSTDTQYF.